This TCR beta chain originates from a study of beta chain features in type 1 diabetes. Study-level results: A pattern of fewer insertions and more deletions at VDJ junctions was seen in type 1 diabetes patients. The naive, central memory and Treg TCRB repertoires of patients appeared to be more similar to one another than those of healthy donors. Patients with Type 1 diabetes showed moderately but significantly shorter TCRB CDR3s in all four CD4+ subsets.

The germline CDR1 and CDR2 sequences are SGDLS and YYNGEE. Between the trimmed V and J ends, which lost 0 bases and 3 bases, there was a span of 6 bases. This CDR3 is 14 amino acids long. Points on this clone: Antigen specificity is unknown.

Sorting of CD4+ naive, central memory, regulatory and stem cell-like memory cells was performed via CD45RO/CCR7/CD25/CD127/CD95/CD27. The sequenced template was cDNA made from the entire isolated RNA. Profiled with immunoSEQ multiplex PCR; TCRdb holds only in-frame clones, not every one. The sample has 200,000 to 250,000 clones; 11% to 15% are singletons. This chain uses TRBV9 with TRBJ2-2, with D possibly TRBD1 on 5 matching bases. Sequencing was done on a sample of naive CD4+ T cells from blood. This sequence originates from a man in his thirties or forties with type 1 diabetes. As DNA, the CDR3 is TGTGCCAGCAGCGTAGGCAGGGACACCGGGGAGCTGTTTTTT. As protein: CASSVGRDTGELFF.